This passage covers 2 T cell receptor beta chains from one sample sequenced in a study of CD8 T cells in Susac syndrome. Random hexamers were used to reverse transcribe an amount of about 0.45 to 1 ug RNA. One entry per CDR3 protein results from TCRdb running MiXCR on the immunoSEQ multiplex PCR reads. The sample yields a few hundred thousand distinct CDR3 sequences, 80% to 95% seen once. Source material: CD8+ T cells from PBMCs. These receptors were collected from a human donor with multiple sclerosis.

This sequence joins TRBV5-1 and TRBJ1-5, with D hard to call. The germline CDR1 and CDR2 sequences are SGHRS and YFSETQ. This CDR3 spans 14 amino acids. V was clipped by 0 bases and J by 3 bases, with 7 bases between them. CDR3 amino acids: CASSLGPINQPQHF. Written as DNA, the CDR3 is TGCGCCAGCAGCTTGGGGCCGATCAATCAGCCCCAGCATTTT.

The chain employs TRBV7-9 and TRBJ1-2; possibly TRBD1 for D (6 bases). Trimming took 5 bases from V and 2 from J, leaving 12 bases between them. From germline, CDR1 is SEHNR and CDR2 FQNEAQ (reference sequence). This CDR3 is built from 14 residues. Here the CDR3 reads CASSRTELNYGYTF. In nucleotides, the CDR3 is TGTGCCAGCAGCAGGACAGAACTGAACTATGGCTACACCTTC. The full variable domain, in which reference TRBV7-9 and TRBJ1-2 provide the parts outside the CDR3, is DTGVSQNPRHKITKRGQNVTFRCDPISEHNRLYWYRQTLGQGPEFLTYFQNEAQLEKSRLLSDRFSAERPKGSFSTLEIQRTEQGDSAMYLCASSRTELNYGYTFGSGTRLTVV.